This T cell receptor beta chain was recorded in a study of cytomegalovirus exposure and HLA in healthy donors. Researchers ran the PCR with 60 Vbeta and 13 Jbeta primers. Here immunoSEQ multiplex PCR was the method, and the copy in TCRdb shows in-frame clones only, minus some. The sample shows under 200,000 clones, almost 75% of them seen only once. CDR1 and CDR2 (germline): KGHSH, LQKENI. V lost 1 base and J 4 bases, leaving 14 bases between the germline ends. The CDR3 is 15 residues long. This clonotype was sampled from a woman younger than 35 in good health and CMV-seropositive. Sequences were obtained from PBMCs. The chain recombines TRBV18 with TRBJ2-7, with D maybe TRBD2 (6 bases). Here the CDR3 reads CASSPRARGRYEQYF. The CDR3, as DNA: TGTGCCAGCTCACCACGGGCACGGGGGAGATACGAGCAGTACTTC.